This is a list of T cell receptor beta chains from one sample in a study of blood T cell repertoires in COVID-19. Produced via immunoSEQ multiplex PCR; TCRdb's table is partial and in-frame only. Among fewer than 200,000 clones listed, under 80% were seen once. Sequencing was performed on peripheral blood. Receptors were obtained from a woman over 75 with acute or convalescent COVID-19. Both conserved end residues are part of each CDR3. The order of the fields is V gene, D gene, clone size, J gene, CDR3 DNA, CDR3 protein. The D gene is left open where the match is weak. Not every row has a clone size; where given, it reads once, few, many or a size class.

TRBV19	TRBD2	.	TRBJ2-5	TGTGCCAGTAGTATAGATCACTCTGGACTAGCGGGAAAAGAGACCCAGTACTTC	CASSIDHSGLAGKETQYF
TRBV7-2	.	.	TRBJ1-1	TGTGCCAGCAGCAGCCAGGGCCTGAACACTGAAGCTTTCTTT	CASSSQGLNTEAFF
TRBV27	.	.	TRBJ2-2	TGTGCCAGCAGTTTCCAGGACAGATACACCGGGGAGCTGTTTTTT	CASSFQDRYTGELFF
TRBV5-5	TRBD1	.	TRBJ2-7	TGTGCCAGCAGCGACCTCCCCGGGACAGGGTCCTACGAGCAGTACTTC	CASSDLPGTGSYEQYF
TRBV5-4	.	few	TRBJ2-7	TGTGCCAGCAGCTTTGCGGGTCAGTACGAGCAGTACTTC	CASSFAGQYEQYF
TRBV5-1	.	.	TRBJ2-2	TGCGCCAGCAGCCGGACCGGGGAGCTGTTTTTT	CASSRTGELFF
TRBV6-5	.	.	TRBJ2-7	TGTGCCAGCAGTTACTCTTTTACAGGGGGGGGCGAGCAGTACTTC	CASSYSFTGGGEQYF
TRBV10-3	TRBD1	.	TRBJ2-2	TGTGCCATCAGCCCGGGACAGGCCCACGCGAACACCGGGGAGCTGTTTTTT	CAISPGQAHANTGELFF
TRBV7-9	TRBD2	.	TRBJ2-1	TGTGCCAGCAGCTCCCGGACTAGCGGGAGTGGTAATGAGCAGTTCTTC	CASSSRTSGSGNEQFF
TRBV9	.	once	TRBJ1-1	TGTGCCAGCAGCTTACAGGAAAACACTGAAGCTTTCTTT	CASSLQENTEAFF